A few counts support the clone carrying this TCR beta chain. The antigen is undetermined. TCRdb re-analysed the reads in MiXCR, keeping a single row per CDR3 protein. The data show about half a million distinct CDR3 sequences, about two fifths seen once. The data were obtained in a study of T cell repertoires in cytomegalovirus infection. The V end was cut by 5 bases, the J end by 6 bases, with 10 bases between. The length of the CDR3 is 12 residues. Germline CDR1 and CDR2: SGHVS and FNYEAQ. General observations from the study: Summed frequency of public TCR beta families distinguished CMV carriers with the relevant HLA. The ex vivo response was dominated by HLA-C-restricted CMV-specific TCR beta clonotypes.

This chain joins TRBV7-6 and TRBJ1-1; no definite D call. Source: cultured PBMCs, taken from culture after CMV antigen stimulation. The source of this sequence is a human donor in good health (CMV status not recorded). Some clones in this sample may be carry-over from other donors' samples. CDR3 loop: CASSLHSSEAFF. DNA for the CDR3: TGTGCCAGCAGCCTACATTCGTCTGAAGCTTTCTTT.